This TCR beta chain was captured in a study of blood T cell repertoires in COVID-19 (dated by TCRdb to about 2020). A note on the overall study: Collaborator samples came from the United States, Italy and Spain and covered acute and convalescent phases of COVID-19. The repertoires were released in a freely available public database intended as a resource for research on the immune response to SARS-CoV-2. Where HLA class I and class II types were available, the types were taken from metadata supplied by the sample provider, not from assay-based typing. The dataset comprised deeply sampled blood TCRbeta repertoires from subjects exposed to, actively infected with, or recovered from COVID-19. Nearly every sample came with metadata listing a de-identified subject ID, COVID-19 status, age in years and sex. Samples were obtained from the ongoing ImmuneRACE study (first 160 participants) and from 1,200 or so subjects provided by 6 global collaborators. The prospective study material was composed of cDNA or gDNA derived from T cells, B-cell-depleted T cells, or PBMCs. What the authors observed across the whole study: The amount of clinical and demographic metadata varied by source and participant and was provided uncurated.

V has 5 bases trimmed and J has 0 bases trimmed; junction bases matching no gene number 14. From its cysteine to its phenylalanine, the CDR3 spans 18 amino acids. Just CDR3 DNA is preserved here, 54 bases in frame from base 1. Reading the germline V gene (reference sequence) gives CDR1 SGHNT and CDR2 YYREEE. Regarding this clone: No cognate antigen has been identified for it. Base quality data are lacking; no much larger clone is found one base away.

One collaborating source in Seattle enrolled patients while the patients were actively infected and followed the patients over time throughout the course of disease. Each collaborating institution followed its own protocols to collect whole blood in K2EDTA tubes. For TCRbeta analysis, collaborators shipped samples as frozen whole blood, isolated PBMCs, or DNA extracted from either of those sample types. The immunoSEQ Assay, a bias-controlled multiplex PCR, was used to amplify TCRbeta CDR3 regions from genomic DNA. The source study handled its data this way. The number of nucleated cells in each sample was estimated from the amplification of reference gene primers within the assay. To quantify the absolute abundance of each unique TCRbeta CDR3 rearrangement, sequence reads were collapsed and filtered. For each sample, productive Simpson clonality was calculated as the square root of Simpson's diversity index over productive rearrangements. Not all clones reach the TCRdb copy of this immuneACCESS table, which keeps in-frame sequences only. Checked studies attribute under half of the gap to unresolved V genes and leave the rest unexplained. V and J calls and clone size are given by that table; D and trimming were obtained from the DNA. Here the sample has hundreds of thousands of clones; roughly 90% occur a single time. The top ten constitute about 3% of the sample.

The specimen sequenced was peripheral blood. The sequence joins TRBV5-4 to TRBJ2-7, and TRBD2 matches 10 of the central bases. The TCR was taken from a woman between 25 and 40 years old with COVID-19, enrolled during active disease. The DNA is TGTGCCAGCAGAGGGACCCCTGGACTAGCGGTGAGCTCCTACGAGCAGTACTTC. This gives the protein CASRGTPGLAVSSYEQYF.